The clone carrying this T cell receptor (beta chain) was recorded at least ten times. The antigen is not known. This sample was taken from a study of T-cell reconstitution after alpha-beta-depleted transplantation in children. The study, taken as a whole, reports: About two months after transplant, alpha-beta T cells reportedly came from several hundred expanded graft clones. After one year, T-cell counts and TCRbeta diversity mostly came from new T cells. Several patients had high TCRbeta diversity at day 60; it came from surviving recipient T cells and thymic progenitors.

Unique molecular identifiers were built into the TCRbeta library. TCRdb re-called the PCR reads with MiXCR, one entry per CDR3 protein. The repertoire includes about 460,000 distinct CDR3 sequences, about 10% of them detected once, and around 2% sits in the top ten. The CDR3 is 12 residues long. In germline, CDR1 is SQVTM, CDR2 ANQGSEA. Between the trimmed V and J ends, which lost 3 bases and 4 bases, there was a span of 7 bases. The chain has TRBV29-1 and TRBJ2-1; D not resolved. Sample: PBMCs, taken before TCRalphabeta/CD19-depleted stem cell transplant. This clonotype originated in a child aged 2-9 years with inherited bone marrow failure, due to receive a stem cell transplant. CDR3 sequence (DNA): TGCAGCGTTGATGCCCGATACAATGAGCAGTTCTTC. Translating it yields CSVDARYNEQFF.